Many counts were recorded for the clone carrying this T cell receptor beta chain. Its specificity is unknown. Trimming took 1 base from V and 4 from J, leaving 8 bases between them. The CDR3 has 13 amino acids. Germline CDR1 DFQATT, CDR2 SNEGSKA (reference sequence). Scientists amplified the TCR beta CDR3 regions from RNA transcripts. The first round was an RT-PCR with HTBI primers, and the second round was a multiplex PCR. TCRdb ran MiXCR on the multiplex PCR reads and lists one entry per CDR3 protein. The table has about 220,000 distinct CDR3 sequences, 20% to 25% seen once. This record comes from a study of Graves' ophthalmopathy and Graves' hyperthyroidism. Broader study findings: It was with 70.59% sensitivity and about 72% specificity that the model predicted ophthalmopathy progression. Among thyroid clonotypes expanded above 0.001 frequency, most also appeared in blood.

The sequence was collected from a woman aged 45 to 65 with Graves' ophthalmopathy. The specimen sequenced was peripheral blood. This chain links TRBV20-1 with TRBJ1-3; D is uncertain. The CDR3 DNA is TGCAGTGCTAGAGGAAGAGTCGGAAACACCATATATTTT. Its translation: CSARGRVGNTIYF.